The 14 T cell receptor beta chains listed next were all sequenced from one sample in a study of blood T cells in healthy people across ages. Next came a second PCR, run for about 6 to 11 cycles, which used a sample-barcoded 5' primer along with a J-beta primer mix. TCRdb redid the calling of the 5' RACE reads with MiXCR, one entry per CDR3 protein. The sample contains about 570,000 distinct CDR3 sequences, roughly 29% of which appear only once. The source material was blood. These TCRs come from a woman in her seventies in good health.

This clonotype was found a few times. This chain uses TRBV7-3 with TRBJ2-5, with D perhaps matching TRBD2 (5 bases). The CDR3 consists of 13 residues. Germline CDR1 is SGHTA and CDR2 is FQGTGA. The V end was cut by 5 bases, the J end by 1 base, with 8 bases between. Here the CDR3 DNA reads TGTGCCAGCAGCGCAAGCGGCCAAGAGACCCAGTACTTC. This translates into CASSASGQETQYF.

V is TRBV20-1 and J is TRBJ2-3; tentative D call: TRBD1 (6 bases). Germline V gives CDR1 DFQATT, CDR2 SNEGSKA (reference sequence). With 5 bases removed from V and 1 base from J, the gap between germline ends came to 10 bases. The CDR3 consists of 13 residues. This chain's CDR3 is CSALQGRTDTQYF. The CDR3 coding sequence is TGCAGTGCTCTTCAGGGGCGCACAGATACGCAGTATTTT.

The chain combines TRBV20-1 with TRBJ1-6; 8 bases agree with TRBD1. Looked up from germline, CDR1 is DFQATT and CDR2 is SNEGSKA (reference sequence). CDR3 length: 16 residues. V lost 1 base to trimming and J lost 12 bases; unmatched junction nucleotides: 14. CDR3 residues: CSARVGLGQGSLPLHF. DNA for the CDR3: TGCAGTGCTAGAGTAGGATTAGGACAGGGAAGTTTACCCCTCCACTTT.

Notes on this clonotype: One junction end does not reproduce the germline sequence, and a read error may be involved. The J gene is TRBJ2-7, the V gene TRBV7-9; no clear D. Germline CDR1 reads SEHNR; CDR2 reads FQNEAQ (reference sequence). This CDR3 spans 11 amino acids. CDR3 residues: CATSTAYEQCF. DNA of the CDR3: TGTGCCACCTCCACCGCCTACGAGCAGTGCTTC.

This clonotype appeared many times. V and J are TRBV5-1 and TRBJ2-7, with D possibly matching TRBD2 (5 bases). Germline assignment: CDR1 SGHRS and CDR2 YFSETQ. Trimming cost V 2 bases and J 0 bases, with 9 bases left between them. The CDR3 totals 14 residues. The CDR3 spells CASSFEGSSYEQYF. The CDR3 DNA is TGCGCCAGCAGCTTCGAGGGATCCTCCTACGAGCAGTACTTC.

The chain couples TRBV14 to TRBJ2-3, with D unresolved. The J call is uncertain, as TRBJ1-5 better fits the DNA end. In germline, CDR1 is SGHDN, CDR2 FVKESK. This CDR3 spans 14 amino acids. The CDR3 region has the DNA TGTGCCAGCAGCCTAAGATGGGGAACAGATACGCAGCATTTT. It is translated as CASSLRWGTDTQHF.

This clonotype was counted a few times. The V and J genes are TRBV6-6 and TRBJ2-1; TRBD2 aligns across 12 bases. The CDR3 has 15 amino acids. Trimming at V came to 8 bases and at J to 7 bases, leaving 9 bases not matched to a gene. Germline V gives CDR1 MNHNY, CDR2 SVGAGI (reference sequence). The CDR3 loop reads CASYRGLAGLNEQFF. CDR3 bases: TGTGCCAGCTACAGAGGACTAGCGGGACTAAATGAGCAGTTCTTC.

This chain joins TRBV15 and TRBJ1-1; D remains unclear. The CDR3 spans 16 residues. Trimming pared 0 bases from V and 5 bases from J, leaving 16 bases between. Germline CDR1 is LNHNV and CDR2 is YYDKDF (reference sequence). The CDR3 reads CATSRDVRRAGTEAFF. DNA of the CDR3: TGTGCCACCAGCAGAGACGTTAGGAGGGCGGGGACTGAAGCTTTCTTT.

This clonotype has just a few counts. CDR3 sequence: CASSEYSYNEQFF. CDR3 coding DNA: TGTGCCAGCAGTGAGTACTCCTACAATGAGCAGTTCTTC. The genes are TRBV6-1 and TRBJ2-1; D not resolved. The CDR3 is 13 amino acids. V shed 3 bases and J shed 0 bases, with 3 bases lying between them. Germline V gene sequence: CDR1 MNHNS, CDR2 SASEGT.

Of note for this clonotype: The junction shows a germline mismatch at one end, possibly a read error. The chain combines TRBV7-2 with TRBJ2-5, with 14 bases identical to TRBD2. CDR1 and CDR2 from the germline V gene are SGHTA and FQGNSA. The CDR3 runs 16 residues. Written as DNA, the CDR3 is TGTGCCAGCAGCCTAACAGGACTAGCGGGGGGCCCCGTTCTGTTCTTC. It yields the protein CASSLTGLAGGPVLFF.

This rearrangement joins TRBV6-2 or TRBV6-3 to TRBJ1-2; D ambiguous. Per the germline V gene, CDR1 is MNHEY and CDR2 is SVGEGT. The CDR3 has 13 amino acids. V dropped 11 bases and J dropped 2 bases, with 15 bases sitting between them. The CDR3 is CASRRARNYGYTF. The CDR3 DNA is TGTGCCTCCCGGCGGGCCAGGAACTATGGCTACACCTTC.

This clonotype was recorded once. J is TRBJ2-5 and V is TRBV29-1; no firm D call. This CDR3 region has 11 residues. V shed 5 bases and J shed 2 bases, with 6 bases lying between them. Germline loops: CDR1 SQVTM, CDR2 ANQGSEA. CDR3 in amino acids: CSVKQQETQYF. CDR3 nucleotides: TGCAGCGTTAAGCAGCAAGAGACCCAGTACTTC. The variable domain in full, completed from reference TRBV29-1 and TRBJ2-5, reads SAVISQKPSRDICQRGTSLTIQCQVDSQVTMMFWYRQQPGQSLTLIATANQGSEATYESGFVIDKFPISRPNLTFSTLTVSNMSPEDSSIYLCSVKQQETQYFGPGTRLLVL.

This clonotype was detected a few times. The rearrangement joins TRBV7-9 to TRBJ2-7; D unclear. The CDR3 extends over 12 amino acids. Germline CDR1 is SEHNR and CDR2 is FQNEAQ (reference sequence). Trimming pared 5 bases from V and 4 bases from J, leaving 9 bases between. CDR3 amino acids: CASSPDAYEQYF. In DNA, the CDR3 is TGTGCCAGCAGCCCGGACGCTTACGAGCAGTACTTC.

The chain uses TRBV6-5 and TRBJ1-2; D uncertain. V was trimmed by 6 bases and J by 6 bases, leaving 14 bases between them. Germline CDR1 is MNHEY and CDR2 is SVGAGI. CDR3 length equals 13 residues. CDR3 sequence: CASRMRVNNGYTF. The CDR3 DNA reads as TGTGCCAGCAGAATGAGGGTGAACAATGGCTACACCTTC.